These 17 T cell receptor beta chains originate from one sample sequenced in a study of blood T cell repertoires in COVID-19 (dated by TCRdb to the early 2020s). The library was generated by the immunoSEQ multiplex PCR assay. In its TCRdb copy, this immuneACCESS table keeps in-frame sequences only and misses some clones. Where compared with another copy, unresolved V genes explain less than half of these, and the others have no known cause. The sample table holds 200,000 to 250,000 clones, of which around 84% were seen once. 8% to 11% of the sample is held by the ten biggest clonotypes. The source material was peripheral blood. These receptors came from a woman of 80 years or more with COVID-19, enrolled during active disease.

The gene calls are TRBV3-1 (or the pseudogene TRBV3-2) and TRBJ2-3; the match to TRBD1 covers 9 bases. Looked up from germline, CDR1 is LGHDT and CDR2 is YNNKEL (reference sequence). The V segment lost 2 bases and the J segment 1 base; nucleotides outside the gene matches: 1. The CDR3 spans 15 residues. CDR3 protein: CASSQRDRGTDTQYF. CDR3 sequence (DNA): TGTGCCAGCAGCCAACGGGACAGGGGCACAGATACGCAGTATTTT.

J is TRBJ2-5 and V is TRBV5-6, with TRBD1 as a possible D gene (7 bases). Germline assignment: CDR1 SGHDT and CDR2 YYEEEE. The germline V and J ends were trimmed by 4 bases and 1 base, with 17 bases remaining between them. The CDR3 spans 16 residues. This CDR3 reads CASSLPRQGGQETQYF. The CDR3 nucleotides are TGTGCCAGCAGCCTTCCTCGACAGGGAGGCCAAGAGACCCAGTACTTC.

In this sample, this clone turned up once. The chain uses TRBV5-4 and TRBJ2-2; TRBD2 agrees at 10 bases. The CDR3 sequence is 15 residues long. Germline loops: CDR1 SGHNT, CDR2 YYREEE (reference sequence). V gave up 6 bases and J gave up 5 bases; unmatched junction bases: 7. The CDR3 here is CASNQRGGATGELFF. The CDR3 DNA reads TGTGCCAGCAACCAGCGGGGGGGCGCAACCGGGGAGCTGTTTTTT. Full variable domain (remainder filled in from reference TRBV5-4 and TRBJ2-2): ETGVTQSPTHLIKTRGQQVTLRCSSQSGHNTVSWYQQALGQGPQFIFQYYREEENGRGNFPPRFSGLQFPNYSSELNVNALELDDSALYLCASNQRGGATGELFFGEGSRLTVL.

The rearrangement uses TRBV12-3 or TRBV12-4 and TRBJ2-3; possibly TRBD2 for D (6 bases). The CDR3 loop spans 13 amino acids. V lost 6 bases, J lost 4 bases, and 11 bases lay in between. The CDR3 spells CASRPGGSDTQYF. For the CDR3, the DNA is TGTGCCAGCAGACCCGGGGGTTCAGATACGCAGTATTTT.

Note on this clone: This same CDR3 is encoded by further DNA sequences in the sample. The chain is built from TRBV6-5 and TRBJ1-2; TRBD1 agrees at 10 bases. The CDR3 covers 15 residues. CDR1 and CDR2 from the germline V gene are MNHEY and SVGAGI. The V segment lost 2 bases and the J segment 5 bases; nucleotides outside the gene matches: 5. The CDR3 nucleotides read TGTGCCAGCAGTTACCGGGACAGGGGCACTTATGGCTACACCTTC. Its translation is CASSYRDRGTYGYTF.

The rearrangement links TRBV24-1 to TRBJ2-1; 7 bases match TRBD1. Per the germline V gene, CDR1 is KGHDR and CDR2 is SFDVKD. J was trimmed by 6 bases and V by 3 bases; bases with no gene match: 4. This CDR3 comprises 14 residues. CDR3 in DNA: TGTGCCACCAGTGATCAAACAGGGGTCAATGAGCAGTTCTTC. As protein: CATSDQTGVNEQFF.

The genes are TRBV10-3 and TRBJ1-6; D call uncertain. With 3 bases removed from V and 4 bases from J, the gap between germline ends came to 7 bases. From germline, CDR1 is ENHRY and CDR2 SYGVKD. The CDR3 is 14 amino acids. CDR3 DNA: TGTGCCATCAGTGACCCCCAATATAATTCACCCCTCCACTTT. This encodes CAISDPQYNSPLHF.

The rearrangement links TRBV7-9 to TRBJ1-1; possible D gene TRBD1, 6 bases. V was cut by 2 bases and J by 3 bases, with 10 bases left in between. Germline loops: CDR1 SEHNR, CDR2 FQNEAQ (reference sequence). The CDR3 sequence is 14 residues long. The CDR3 reads CASSLKGVYTEAFF. The CDR3 DNA is TGTGCCAGCAGCTTAAAGGGGGTTTACACTGAAGCTTTCTTT.

The chain employs TRBV2 and TRBJ2-3, with 11 bases that match TRBD2. The length of the CDR3 is 17 residues. From germline, CDR1 is SNHLY and CDR2 FYNNEI. The trim removed 5 bases at V and 0 bases at J, leaving 7 bases unmatched. CDR3 residues: CASSWTSGYFSTDTQYF. The CDR3 bases are TGTGCCAGCAGTTGGACTAGCGGGTATTTTAGCACAGATACGCAGTATTTT. The complete variable domain, with remaining parts taken from reference TRBV2 and TRBJ2-3, reads EPEVTQTPSHQVTQMGQEVILRCVPISNHLYFYWYRQILGQKVEFLVSFYNNEISEKSEIFDDQFSVERPDGSNFTLKIRSTKLEDSAMYFCASSWTSGYFSTDTQYFGPGTRLTVL.

This chain uses TRBV23-1 with TRBJ1-5, with D perhaps TRBD1 (6 bases). TRBV23-1 is labeled an ORF, and its function is uncertain. Trimming left V 6 bases short and J 4 bases short, with 16 bases between. The CDR3 loop spans 15 amino acids. The CDR3 DNA is TGCGCCAGCAGCACCGGGGACATGGATAATCAGCCCCAGCATTTT. Its translation is CASSTGDMDNQPQHF.

The V and J genes are TRBV19 and TRBJ2-3; possibly TRBD1 for D (6 bases). The CDR3 runs 11 residues. V was trimmed by 9 bases and J by 6 bases, leaving 10 bases between them. Per the germline V gene, CDR1 is LNHDA and CDR2 is SQIVND (reference sequence). The CDR3 loop is CARAGADTQYF. The DNA of the CDR3 is TGTGCCAGAGCAGGGGCCGATACGCAGTATTTT.

This clone was detected once. The chain recombines TRBV5-5 with TRBJ1-2, with 8 bases fitting TRBD1. V shed 4 bases, J shed 0 bases, and the junction held 5 bases outside the gene matches. The CDR3 has 15 amino acids. Germline V lookup: CDR1 SGHKS, CDR2 YYEKEE (reference sequence). CDR3 loop: CASSAQGGANYGYTF. For the CDR3, the DNA is TGTGCCAGCAGCGCACAGGGGGGAGCTAACTATGGCTACACCTTC. The full variable domain, its missing parts supplied by reference TRBV5-5 and TRBJ1-2, is DAGVTQSPTHLIKTRGQQVTLRCSPISGHKSVSWYQQVLGQGPQFIFQYYEKEERGRGNFPDRFSARQFPNYSSELNVNALLLGDSALYLCASSAQGGANYGYTFGSGTRLTVV.

The chain employs TRBV5-1 and TRBJ1-1; 7 bases map to TRBD1. Germline loops: CDR1 SGHRS, CDR2 YFSETQ. The J segment lost 0 bases and the V segment lost 4 bases, leaving 9 bases of the junction unmatched. This CDR3 is built from 16 residues. The CDR3 sequence is CASSGRTGTMNTEAFF. For the CDR3, the DNA is TGCGCCAGCAGCGGTCGGACAGGTACTATGAACACTGAAGCTTTCTTT.

V usage is TRBV5-1 and J usage is TRBJ2-1; 12 nucleotides line up with TRBD2. J lost 9 bases, V lost 2 bases, and 9 bases had no gene match. Per germline, CDR1 SGHRS and CDR2 YFSETQ. The CDR3 runs 16 residues. The CDR3 DNA reads as TGCGCCAGCAGCTTACAGCTAGCGGGGGGGGTTGTTGAGCAGTTCTTC. As protein: CASSLQLAGGVVEQFF.

The chain uses TRBV5-6 and TRBJ1-1, with a weak D call TRBD1 (6 bases). Germline CDR1 SGHDT, CDR2 YYEEEE. The CDR3 length is 14 residues. V was pared by 4 bases and J by 7 bases, with 17 bases between. In nucleotides, the CDR3 is TGTGCCAGCAGCCGAGGGGGAAGCACCCGTGAAGCTTTCTTT. Amino acids: CASSRGGSTREAFF.

This chain links TRBV12-3 or TRBV12-4 with TRBJ1-1; tentatively, D is TRBD1 (6 bases). Trimming took 5 bases from V and 3 from J, leaving 10 bases between them. The CDR3 loop spans 13 amino acids. CDR3 protein: CASSPQGYTEAFF. The DNA of the CDR3 is TGTGCCAGCAGTCCACAGGGTTACACTGAAGCTTTCTTT.

V is TRBV6-5 and J is TRBJ2-7, with 8 bases that match TRBD1. Trimming took 6 bases from V and 3 from J; bases not matched to a gene: 7. Germline values: CDR1 MNHEY, CDR2 SVGAGI. There are 14 residues in the CDR3. CDR3 sequence: CASRSQGGGYEQYF. CDR3 in DNA: TGTGCCAGCAGATCACAGGGGGGAGGCTACGAGCAGTACTTC.